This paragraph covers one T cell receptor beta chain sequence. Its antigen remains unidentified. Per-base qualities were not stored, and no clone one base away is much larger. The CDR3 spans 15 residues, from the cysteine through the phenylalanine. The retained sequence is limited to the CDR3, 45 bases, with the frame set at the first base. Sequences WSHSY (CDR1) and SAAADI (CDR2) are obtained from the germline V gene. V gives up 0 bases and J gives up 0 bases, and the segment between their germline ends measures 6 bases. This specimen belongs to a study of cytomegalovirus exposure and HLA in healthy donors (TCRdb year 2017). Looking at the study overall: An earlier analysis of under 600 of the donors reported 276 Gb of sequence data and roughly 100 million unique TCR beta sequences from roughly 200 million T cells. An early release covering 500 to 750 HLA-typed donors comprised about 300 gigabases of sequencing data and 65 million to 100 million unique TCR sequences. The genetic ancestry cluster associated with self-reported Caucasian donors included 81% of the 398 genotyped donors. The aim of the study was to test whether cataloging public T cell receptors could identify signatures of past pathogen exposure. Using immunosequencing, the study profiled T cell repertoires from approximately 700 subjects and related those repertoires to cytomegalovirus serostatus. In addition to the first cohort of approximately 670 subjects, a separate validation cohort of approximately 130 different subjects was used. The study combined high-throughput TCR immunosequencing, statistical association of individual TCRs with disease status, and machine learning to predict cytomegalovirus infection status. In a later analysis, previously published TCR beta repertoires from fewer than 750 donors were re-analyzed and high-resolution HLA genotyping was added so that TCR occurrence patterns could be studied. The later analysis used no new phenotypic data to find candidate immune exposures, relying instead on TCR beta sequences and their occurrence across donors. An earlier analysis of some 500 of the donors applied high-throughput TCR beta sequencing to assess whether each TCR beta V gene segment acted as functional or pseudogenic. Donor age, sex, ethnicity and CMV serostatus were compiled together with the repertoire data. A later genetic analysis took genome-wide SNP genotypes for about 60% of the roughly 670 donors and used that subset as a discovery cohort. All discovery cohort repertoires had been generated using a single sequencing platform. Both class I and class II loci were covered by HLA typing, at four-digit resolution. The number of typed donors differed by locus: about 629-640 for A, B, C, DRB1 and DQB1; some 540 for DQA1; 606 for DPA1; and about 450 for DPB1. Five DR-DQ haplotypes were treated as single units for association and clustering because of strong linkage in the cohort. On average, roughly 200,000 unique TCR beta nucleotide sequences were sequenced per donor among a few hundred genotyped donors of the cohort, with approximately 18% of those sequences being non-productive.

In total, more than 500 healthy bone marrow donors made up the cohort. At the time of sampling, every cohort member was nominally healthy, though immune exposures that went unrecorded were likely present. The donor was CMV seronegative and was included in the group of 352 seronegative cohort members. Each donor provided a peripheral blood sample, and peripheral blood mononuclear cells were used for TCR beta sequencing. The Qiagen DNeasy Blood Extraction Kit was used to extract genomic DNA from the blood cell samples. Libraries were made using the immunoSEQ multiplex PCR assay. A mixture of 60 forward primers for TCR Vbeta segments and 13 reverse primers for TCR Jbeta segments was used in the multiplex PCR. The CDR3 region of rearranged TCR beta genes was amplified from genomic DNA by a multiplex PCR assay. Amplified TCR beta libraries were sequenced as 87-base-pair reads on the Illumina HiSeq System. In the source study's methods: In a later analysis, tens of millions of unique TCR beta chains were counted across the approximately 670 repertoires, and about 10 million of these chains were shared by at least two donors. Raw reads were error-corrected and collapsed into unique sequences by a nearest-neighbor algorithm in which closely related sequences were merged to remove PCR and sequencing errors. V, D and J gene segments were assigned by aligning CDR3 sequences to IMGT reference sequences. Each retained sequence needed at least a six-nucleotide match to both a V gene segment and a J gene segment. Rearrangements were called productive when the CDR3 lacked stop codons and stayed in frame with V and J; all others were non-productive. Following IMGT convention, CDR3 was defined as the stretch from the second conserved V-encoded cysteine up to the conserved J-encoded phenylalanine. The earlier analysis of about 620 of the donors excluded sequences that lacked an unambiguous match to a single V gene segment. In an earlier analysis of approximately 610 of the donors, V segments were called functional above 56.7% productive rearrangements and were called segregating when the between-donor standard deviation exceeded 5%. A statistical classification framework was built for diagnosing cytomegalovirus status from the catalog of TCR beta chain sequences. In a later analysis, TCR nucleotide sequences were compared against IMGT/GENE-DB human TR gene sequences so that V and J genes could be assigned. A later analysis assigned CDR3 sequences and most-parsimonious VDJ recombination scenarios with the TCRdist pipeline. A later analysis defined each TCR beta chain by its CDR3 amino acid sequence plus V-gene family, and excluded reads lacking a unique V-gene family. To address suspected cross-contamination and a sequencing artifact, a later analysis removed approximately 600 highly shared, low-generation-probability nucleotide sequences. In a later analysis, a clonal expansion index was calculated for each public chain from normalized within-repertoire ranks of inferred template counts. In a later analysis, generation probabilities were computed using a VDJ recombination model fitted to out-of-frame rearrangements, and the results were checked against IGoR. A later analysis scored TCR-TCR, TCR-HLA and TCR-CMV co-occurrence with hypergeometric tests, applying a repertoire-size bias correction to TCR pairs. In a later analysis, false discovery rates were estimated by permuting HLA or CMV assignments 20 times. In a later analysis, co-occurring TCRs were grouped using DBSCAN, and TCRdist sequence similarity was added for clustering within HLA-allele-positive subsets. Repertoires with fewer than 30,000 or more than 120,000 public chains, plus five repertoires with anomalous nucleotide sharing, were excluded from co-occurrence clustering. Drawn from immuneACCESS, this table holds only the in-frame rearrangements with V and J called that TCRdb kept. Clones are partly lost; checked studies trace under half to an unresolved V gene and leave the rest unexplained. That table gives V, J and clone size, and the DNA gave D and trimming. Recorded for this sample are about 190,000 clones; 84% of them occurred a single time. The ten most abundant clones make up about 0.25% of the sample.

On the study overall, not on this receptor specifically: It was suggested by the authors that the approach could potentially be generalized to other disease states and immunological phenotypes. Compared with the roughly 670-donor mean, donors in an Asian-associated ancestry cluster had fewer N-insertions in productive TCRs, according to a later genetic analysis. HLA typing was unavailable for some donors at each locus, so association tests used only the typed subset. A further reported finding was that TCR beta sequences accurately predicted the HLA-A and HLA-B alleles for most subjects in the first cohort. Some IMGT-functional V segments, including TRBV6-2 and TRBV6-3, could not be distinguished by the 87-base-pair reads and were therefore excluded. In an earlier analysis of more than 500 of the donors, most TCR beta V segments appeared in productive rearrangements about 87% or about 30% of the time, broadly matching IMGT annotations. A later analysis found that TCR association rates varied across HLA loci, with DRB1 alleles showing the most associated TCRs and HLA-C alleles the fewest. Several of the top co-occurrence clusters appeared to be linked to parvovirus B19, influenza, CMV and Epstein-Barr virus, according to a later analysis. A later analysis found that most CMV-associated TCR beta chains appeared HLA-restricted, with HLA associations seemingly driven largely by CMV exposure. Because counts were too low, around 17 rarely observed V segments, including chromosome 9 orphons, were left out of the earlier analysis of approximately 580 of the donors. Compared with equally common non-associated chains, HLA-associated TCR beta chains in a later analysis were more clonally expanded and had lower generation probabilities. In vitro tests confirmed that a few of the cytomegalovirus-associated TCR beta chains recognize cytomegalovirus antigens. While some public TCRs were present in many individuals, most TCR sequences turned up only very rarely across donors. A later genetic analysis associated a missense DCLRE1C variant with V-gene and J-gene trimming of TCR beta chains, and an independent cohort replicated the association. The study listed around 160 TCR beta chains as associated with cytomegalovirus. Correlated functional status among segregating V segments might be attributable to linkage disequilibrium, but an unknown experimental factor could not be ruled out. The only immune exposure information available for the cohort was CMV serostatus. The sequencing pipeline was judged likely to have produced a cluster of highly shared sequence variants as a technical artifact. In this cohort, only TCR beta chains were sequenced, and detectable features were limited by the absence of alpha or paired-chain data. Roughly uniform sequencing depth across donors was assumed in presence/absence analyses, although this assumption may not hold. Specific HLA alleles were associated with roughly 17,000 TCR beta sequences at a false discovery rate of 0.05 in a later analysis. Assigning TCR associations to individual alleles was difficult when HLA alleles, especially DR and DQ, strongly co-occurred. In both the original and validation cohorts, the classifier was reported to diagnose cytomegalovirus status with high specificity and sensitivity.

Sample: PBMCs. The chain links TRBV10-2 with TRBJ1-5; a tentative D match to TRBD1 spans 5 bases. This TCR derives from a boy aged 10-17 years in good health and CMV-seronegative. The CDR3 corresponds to CASSESRASNQPQHF. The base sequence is TGCGCCAGCAGTGAGTCCAGGGCTAGCAATCAGCCCCAGCATTTT.